The T cell receptor (beta chain) described here comes from a study of blood T cell repertoires in COVID-19. Study details: COVID-19 samples, acute and convalescent, were from the United States, Italy and Spain. T cells, B-cell-depleted T cells, or PBMCs provided the cDNA or gDNA that served as material.

CDR3 length: 14 residues. After removal of 6 bases from V and 13 bases from J, the junction contained 14 bases not matched to a gene. The germline V gene encodes CDR1 MNHEY and CDR2 SMNVEV (reference sequence). As processed by the authors: Reference gene primer amplification in the assay estimated nucleated cell counts. TCRdb's copy holds only in-frame clones and misses some; the assay was immunoSEQ multiplex PCR. From that table come the V and J calls and clone size; the DNA was used to work out D and trimming. This table has about 150,000 clones, approximately 86% appearing once. The V gene is TRBV27, the J gene TRBJ1-4, with 7 nucleotides matching TRBD1. Input material: peripheral blood. This sequence originates from a man between 65 and 80 years old with acute or convalescent COVID-19. The CDR3 region is CASRRTGPERGLFF. The CDR3 DNA reads as TGTGCCAGCAGACGGACAGGCCCAGAGCGAGGACTGTTTTTT.